These 9 T cell receptor beta chains originate from one sample sequenced in a study of cytomegalovirus exposure and HLA in healthy donors. Use of 60 Vbeta and 13 Jbeta primers characterized the PCR. Profiling relied on immunoSEQ multiplex PCR, and the TCRdb table lists in-frame clones only, not all of them. The sample has over 35,000 clones; 70% to 80% are singletons. The specimen sequenced was PBMCs. Receptors were obtained from a man aged 25-45 years in good health and CMV-seronegative.

This chain uses TRBV5-1 with TRBJ2-1, with 8 bases aligning to TRBD2. Germline V CDR1 and CDR2: SGHRS, YFSETQ. The V segment lost 1 base and the J segment 6 bases; nucleotides outside the gene matches: 9. The CDR3 is 16 amino acids. CDR3 protein: CASSLMAGGFPNEQFF. The CDR3 bases are TGCGCCAGCAGCTTGATGGCGGGAGGATTTCCCAATGAGCAGTTCTTC.

This clone was seen only a few times. The CDR3 sequence: CATSRDLDALADYGYTF. CDR3 coding DNA: TGTGCCACCAGCAGAGATCTGGACGCCCTAGCGGACTATGGCTACACCTTC. The chain recombines TRBV15 with TRBJ1-2; D ambiguous. Germline V gene sequence: CDR1 LNHNV, CDR2 YYDKDF (reference sequence). Trimming cost V 0 bases and J 3 bases, with 17 bases left between them. This CDR3 has 17 residues.

This clone has just a few counts. This chain joins TRBV7-2 and TRBJ2-7; 7 bases fit TRBD2. This CDR3 has 14 residues. V gave up 1 base and J gave up 3 bases; unmatched junction bases: 3. Germline CDR1 and CDR2: SGHTA and FQGNSA. The CDR3 region is CASSLGAGVYEQYF. The DNA for the CDR3 is TGTGCCAGCAGCTTAGGGGCGGGAGTCTACGAGCAGTACTTC.

This clone came up a few times. The rearrangement links TRBV5-1 to TRBJ2-5, with D unclear. This CDR3 contains 12 residues. The V end was cut by 0 bases, the J end by 5 bases, with 5 bases between. The germline CDR1 and CDR2 sequences are SGHRS and YFSETQ. CDR3 sequence (DNA): TGCGCCAGCAGCTTGGTATCGGAGACCCAGTACTTC. It yields the protein CASSLVSETQYF.

This clone was counted a few times. The chain couples TRBV6-7 to TRBJ1-2; 9 nucleotides line up with TRBD1. TRBV6-7 is an ORF, and what it does is uncertain. The V gene end was trimmed by 5 bases and the J gene end by 1 base; junction bases not matched to a gene: 17. The CDR3 contains 19 residues. The CDR3 DNA reads as TGTGCCAGCAGTCTCCCCGGGCACAGGGGGCGACCATTTAACTATGGCTACACCTTC. Encoded protein: CASSLPGHRGRPFNYGYTF.

The V gene is TRBV5-1, the J gene TRBJ1-1; TRBD1 might be the D (5 bases). The CDR3 has 15 amino acids. Germline-derived CDR1 and CDR2 are SGHRS and YFSETQ. V was shortened by 3 bases and J by 3 bases, with 15 bases between the two germline ends. The CDR3 region has the DNA TGCGCCAGCAGCTCATCTGGGGGGTCGGACACTGAAGCTTTCTTT. It specifies CASSSSGGSDTEAFF. Full variable domain (rest looked up from reference TRBV5-1 and TRBJ1-1): KAGVTQTPRYLIKTRGQQVTLSCSPISGHRSVSWYQQTPGQGLQFLFEYFSETQRNKGNFPGRFSGRQFSNSRSEMNVSTLELGDSALYLCASSSSGGSDTEAFFGQGTRLTVV.

The chain couples TRBV6-6 to TRBJ2-1; 9 bases fit TRBD2. Germline CDR1 and CDR2: MNHNY and SVGAGI (reference sequence). This CDR3 is 14 amino acids long. The V segment lost 4 bases and the J segment 3 bases; nucleotides outside the gene matches: 1. This CDR3 reads CASSFSGSYNEQFF. CDR3 DNA sequence: TGTGCCAGCAGTTTTAGCGGGAGCTACAATGAGCAGTTCTTC.

The sample holds a few counts of this clone. Here the CDR3 reads CASSLAVTGRGHGYTF. CDR3 DNA: TGCGCCAGCAGCTTGGCCGTTACTGGCAGGGGGCATGGCTACACCTTC. The rearrangement uses TRBV5-1 and TRBJ1-2, with 8 positions matching TRBD1. The CDR3 covers 16 residues. J gave up 6 bases and V 0 bases, and 10 bases lay outside the gene matches. Germline V gives CDR1 SGHRS, CDR2 YFSETQ.

V usage is TRBV5-4 and J usage is TRBJ1-4; the match to TRBD1 covers 9 bases. The CDR3 loop spans 17 amino acids. Germline-derived CDR1 and CDR2 are SGHNT and YYREEE (reference sequence). V shed 0 bases, J shed 8 bases, and the junction held 11 bases outside the gene matches. The chain's CDR3 is CASSLGGGGTGYEKLFF. DNA of the CDR3: TGTGCCAGCAGCTTGGGAGGCGGAGGGACAGGGTACGAAAAACTGTTTTTT.